The entry below gives a single T cell receptor beta chain sequence along with its context. What antigen it recognizes has not been identified. The conserved phenylalanine or tryptophan normally closing the CDR3 is absent here, so this likely arose from a read error. No DNA is shown, since the ends of the CDR3 on it are uncertain; the CDR3 is the one TCRdb lists. This sample is drawn from a study of tumor-infiltrating lymphocytes in oesophageal squamous cell carcinoma (dated by TCRdb to the mid-2010s). With termini counted, the CDR3 has 18 amino acids. CDR1 and CDR2, looked up from the germline V gene, are MDHEN and SYDVKM. Library prep was done by PCR. Sequencing took place on an Illumina HiSeq 2000. TCRdb applied fastp at Q25 and MiXCR to the public reads, then kept only in-frame beta chains. Merged by CDR3 protein, the rows form single entries marked with the most common genes and DNA. For this sample there are 9,500 to 15,000 distinct CDR3 sequences; 45% to 70% appear just once. Jointly, the top ten make up about 42% of the sample.

Here the chain combines TRBV28 and TRBJ2-5; the table's D call of TRBD2 was not tested on the DNA. This sequence was found in a female donor with esophageal squamous cell carcinoma. The source material was esophageal tumor tissue. The CDR3 region reads CASSAIRASGSYEQYFGN.